A single sample gave rise to the 21 T cell receptor beta chains below, sequenced in a study of blood T cell repertoires in COVID-19. Assay: immunoSEQ multiplex PCR; the TCRdb copy retains only in-frame clones and omits some. This sample has some 240,000 clones; around 83% occur once, and the top ten carry about 1.5%. Input material: peripheral blood. Receptor source: a middle-aged woman who had recovered from COVID-19.

The chain is built from TRBV6-5 and TRBJ2-1; TRBD2 matches at 12 bases. The germline V gene encodes CDR1 MNHEY and CDR2 SVGAGI. V lost 5 bases to trimming and J lost 9 bases; unmatched junction nucleotides: 8. The CDR3 totals 15 residues. For the CDR3, the DNA is TGTGCCAGCAGTCCCCCTAGCGGGGGGGCTGGTGAGCAGTTCTTC. The encoded protein is CASSPPSGGAGEQFF.

This chain joins TRBV19 and TRBJ1-1; D remains ambiguous. Germline-derived CDR1 and CDR2 are LNHDA and SQIVND (reference sequence). V lost 2 bases and J 6 bases, leaving 13 bases between the germline ends. The CDR3 consists of 14 residues. The CDR3 loop is CASSIKTRMAEAFF. CDR3 DNA sequence: TGTGCCAGTAGTATAAAAACGCGGATGGCTGAAGCTTTCTTT.

J is TRBJ1-5 and V is TRBV6-6; TRBD1 matches at 8 bases. The germline V gene encodes CDR1 MNHNY and CDR2 SVGAGI (reference sequence). Unmatched junction bases numbered 6, after V lost 6 bases and J lost 5 bases. CDR3 size: 14 residues. CDR3 coding DNA: TGTGCCAGCAGAGGAGGACAGGGCGATCAGCCCCAGCATTTT. Protein product: CASRGGQGDQPQHF.

V is TRBV12-3 or TRBV12-4 and J is TRBJ1-2; 8 bases line up with TRBD1. The CDR3 has 13 residues. The V segment lost 6 bases and the J segment 8 bases; nucleotides outside the gene matches: 8. For the CDR3, the DNA is TGTGCCAGCAGACGGACAGGGCAAGCGGGCTACACCTTC. Translation: CASRRTGQAGYTF.

This clone appeared once. The CDR3 is CASIKTAGANVLTF. The DNA for the CDR3 is TGTGCCAGCATCAAGACAGCGGGGGCCAACGTCCTGACTTTC. The rearrangement uses TRBV28 and TRBJ2-6, with D possibly TRBD1 on 5 matching bases. Germline assignment: CDR1 MDHEN and CDR2 SYDVKM. The germline V and J ends were trimmed by 7 bases and 4 bases, with 11 bases remaining between them. CDR3 length: 14 amino acids.

The chain has TRBV3-1 (or the pseudogene TRBV3-2) and TRBJ1-2; 7 bases match TRBD1. Germline-derived CDR1 and CDR2 are LGHDT and YNNKEL (reference sequence). With V trimmed by 0 bases and J by 2 bases, 9 bases remained unmatched. This CDR3 comprises 17 residues. Here the CDR3 reads CASSQDPQGVINYGYTF. DNA of the CDR3: TGTGCCAGCAGCCAAGATCCCCAGGGGGTAATCAACTATGGCTACACCTTC.

J is TRBJ2-1 and V is TRBV18; the D is unclear. Per the germline V gene, CDR1 is KGHSH and CDR2 is LQKENI. CDR3 length: 12 amino acids. The V and J ends lost 2 bases and 8 bases respectively, with 7 bases between them. CDR3 DNA: TGTGCCAGCTCACCAGCGGTCGATGAGCAGTTCTTC. This gives the protein CASSPAVDEQFF.

The chain recombines TRBV6-5 with TRBJ1-5, with a weak D call TRBD1 (5 bases). This CDR3 comprises 15 residues. The V and J ends lost 6 bases and 0 bases respectively, with 12 bases between them. Per germline, CDR1 MNHEY and CDR2 SVGAGI. Here the CDR3 DNA reads TGTGCCAGCAGCATACAGGCTGATAGCAATCAGCCCCAGCATTTT. This gives the protein CASSIQADSNQPQHF.

This clone came up a few times. V gene TRBV12-3 or TRBV12-4 combines with J gene TRBJ2-2; D is ambiguous. This CDR3 contains 12 residues. V lost 3 bases, J lost 7 bases, and 6 bases lay in between. The CDR3 nucleotides read TGTGCCAGCAGTTTCGAGGACGGGGAGCTGTTTTTT. Encoded protein: CASSFEDGELFF.

The rearrangement links TRBV5-1 to TRBJ2-5; maybe TRBD2 (6 bases). The CDR3 is 12 residues long. In germline, CDR1 is SGHRS, CDR2 YFSETQ. The V and J ends lost 4 bases and 5 bases respectively, with 9 bases between them. CDR3 sequence: CASSVRGETQYF. As DNA, the CDR3 is TGCGCCAGCAGCGTCCGGGGGGAGACCCAGTACTTC.

J is TRBJ2-5 and V is TRBV7-2, with D maybe TRBD2 (7 bases). The CDR3 spans 15 residues. V lost 1 base and J lost 1, with 10 bases in between. Germline CDR1 and CDR2: SGHTA and FQGNSA. CDR3 residues: CASSLVGGVQETQYF. CDR3 nucleotide sequence: TGTGCCAGCAGCTTAGTAGGGGGGGTCCAAGAGACCCAGTACTTC.

V is TRBV4-3 and J is TRBJ2-5, with D possibly TRBD2 on 6 matching bases. V gave up 2 bases and J gave up 3 bases, with 13 bases separating them. CDR3 length: 15 amino acids. Germline V gene sequence: CDR1 LGHNA, CDR2 YSLEER. CDR3 protein: CASSQYRTGEETQYF. CDR3 sequence (DNA): TGCGCCAGCAGCCAATATCGTACGGGAGAAGAGACCCAGTACTTC.

The chain combines TRBV7-9 with TRBJ1-2, with TRBD1 matching over 12 bases. The CDR3 is 15 amino acids. Germline assignment: CDR1 SEHNR and CDR2 FQNEAQ (reference sequence). Germline trimming cut 5 bases from V and 7 bases from J; bases unmatched to any gene: 8. The CDR3 sequence: CASSHGGTGGPGYTF. The CDR3 DNA reads TGTGCCAGCAGCCATGGCGGGACAGGGGGCCCTGGCTACACCTTC.

This clone was seen a handful of times. This rearrangement joins TRBV7-9 to TRBJ2-7; 7 bases agree with TRBD2. Germline V gene data show CDR1 as SEHNR and CDR2 as FQNEAQ (reference sequence). The CDR3 is 13 amino acids. V shed 2 bases and J 2 bases; nucleotides not matched to a gene: 0. The CDR3 DNA reads TGTGCCAGCAGCTTACGGGGGGCCTACGAGCAGTACTTC. As protein: CASSLRGAYEQYF.

The rearrangement joins TRBV20-1 to TRBJ2-6; a weak D match, TRBD2 (5 bases). Germline V gene sequence: CDR1 DFQATT, CDR2 SNEGSKA (reference sequence). V gave up 3 bases and J gave up 2 bases, with 8 bases separating them. The CDR3 is made up of 14 amino acids. CDR3 bases: TGCAGTGCTAGTAACGGGGCTGGGGCCAACGTCCTGACTTTC. It yields the protein CSASNGAGANVLTF.

The CDR3, as DNA: TGTGCCAGCAGCTTACAGGGGCTTGCTCAGCCCCAGCATTTT. Its translation: CASSLQGLAQPQHF. The chain carries TRBV7-2 and TRBJ1-5; D might be TRBD1 (6 bases). Trimming pared 2 bases from V and 6 bases from J, leaving 11 bases between. Germline-derived CDR1 and CDR2 are SGHTA and FQGNSA. CDR3 length: 14 amino acids. Complete variable domain (other parts from reference TRBV7-2 and TRBJ1-5): GAGVSQSPSNKVTEKGKDVELRCDPISGHTALYWYRQSLGQGLEFLIYFQGNSAPDKSGLPSDRFSAERTGGSVSTLTIQRTQQEDSAVYLCASSLQGLAQPQHFGDGTRLSIL.

There are a few counts of this clone. This chain links TRBV19 with TRBJ1-1, with D tentatively TRBD1 (6 bases). The CDR3 runs 14 residues. CDR1 and CDR2 (germline): LNHDA, SQIVND (reference sequence). Trimming left V 3 bases short and J 8 bases short, with 16 bases between. In DNA form, the CDR3 reads TGTGCCAGTAGTATTTTCTTTACCGGGACAGAAGCTTTCTTT. It translates to CASSIFFTGTEAFF.

The chain recombines TRBV19 with TRBJ2-7; TRBD2 might be the D (7 bases). From germline, CDR1 is LNHDA and CDR2 SQIVND (reference sequence). This CDR3 contains 15 residues. Trimming pared 6 bases from V and 3 bases from J, leaving 18 bases between. CDR3 DNA sequence: TGTGCCAGTAGGGCCCAGGGAGGGGGATTCTACGAGCAGTACTTC. It translates to CASRAQGGGFYEQYF.

The CDR3 sequence is CASSSSSTDTQYF. The CDR3 bases are TGCGCCAGCAGCTCCTCTAGCACAGATACGCAGTATTTT. The rearrangement links TRBV5-1 to TRBJ2-3, with no clear D. CDR1 is SGHRS, CDR2 YFSETQ, per germline. V lost 3 bases and J lost 0, with 5 bases in between. This CDR3 has 13 amino acids. The full variable domain, completed using reference TRBV5-1 and TRBJ2-3, is KAGVTQTPRYLIKTRGQQVTLSCSPISGHRSVSWYQQTPGQGLQFLFEYFSETQRNKGNFPGRFSGRQFSNSRSEMNVSTLELGDSALYLCASSSSSTDTQYFGPGTRLTVL.

V gene TRBV11-3 combines with J gene TRBJ1-1; the match to TRBD1 covers 12 bases. The CDR3 contains 16 residues. V was clipped by 7 bases and J by 4 bases; unmatched bases: 10. Germline V gene data show CDR1 as SGHNT and CDR2 as YENEEA. CDR3 region: CASNPGQGAEGTEAFF. The CDR3 DNA is TGTGCCAGCAACCCGGGACAGGGGGCAGAGGGCACTGAAGCTTTCTTT.

The chain recombines TRBV27 with TRBJ2-7; D perhaps matches TRBD2 (6 bases). There are 18 residues in the CDR3. Trimming pared 2 bases from V and 2 bases from J, leaving 22 bases between. Germline assignment: CDR1 MNHEY and CDR2 SMNVEV (reference sequence). The CDR3: CASSLNSFGGGETYEQYF. CDR3 DNA sequence: TGTGCCAGCAGTTTAAATAGTTTTGGAGGAGGGGAAACCTACGAGCAGTACTTC.